The 6 T cell receptor beta chains given below trace back to one sample, sequenced in a study of shared clonotypes between healthy human individuals. Some clones are missing from TCRdb's copy, which holds only in-frame ones; the method was immunoSEQ multiplex PCR. This table has roughly 2.4 million clones, around 95% appearing once. The sample consisted of naive CD4+ T cells sorted from blood. Subset described: CD45RA+ positively selected. The origin of the receptors is a man aged 18-30 years in good health.

The V gene is TRBV6-1, the J gene TRBJ2-1, with 8 nucleotides matching TRBD1. Trimming at V came to 5 bases and at J to 8 bases, leaving 11 bases not matched to a gene. Germline V gives CDR1 MNHNS, CDR2 SASEGT. The CDR3 is 15 residues long. This CDR3 is CASSLNRGVFDEQFF. As DNA, the CDR3 is TGTGCCAGCAGTTTAAACAGGGGGGTCTTCGATGAGCAGTTCTTC.

The chain joins TRBV30 to TRBJ2-7; 12 bases align to TRBD1. With V trimmed by 8 bases and J by 4 bases, 12 bases remained unmatched. In germline, CDR1 is GTSNPN, CDR2 SVGIG (reference sequence). This CDR3 contains 15 residues. The CDR3 loop reads CAGWDRGRKFYEQYF. The CDR3 region has the DNA TGTGCCGGATGGGACAGGGGGCGAAAGTTTTACGAGCAGTACTTC.

This sequence joins TRBV16 and TRBJ2-2; perhaps TRBD2 as D (6 bases). The CDR3 is made up of 15 amino acids. Germline V gene lookup returns CDR1 KGHSY and CDR2 FQNENV. The ends were cut back, 2 bases at V and 4 bases at J, with 11 bases in the middle. In DNA, the CDR3 is TGTGCCAGCAGCCAAGCGACTAGTGGCACCGGGGAGCTGTTTTTT. It yields the protein CASSQATSGTGELFF.

The chain is built from TRBV5-6 and TRBJ1-1; D unresolved. This CDR3 has 13 residues. The ends were cut back, 1 base at V and 10 bases at J, with 14 bases in the middle. The germline CDR1 and CDR2 sequences are SGHDT and YYEEEE. This CDR3 is CASSLFYRSGAFF. The CDR3 DNA reads TGTGCCAGCAGCTTGTTTTATAGGTCAGGAGCTTTCTTT. The variable domain in full, completed from reference TRBV5-6 and TRBJ1-1, reads DAGVTQSPTHLIKTRGQQVTLRCSPKSGHDTVSWYQQALGQGPQFIFQYYEEEERQRGNFPDRFSGHQFPNYSSELNVNALLLGDSALYLCASSLFYRSGAFFGQGTRLTVV.

This chain connects TRBV19 to TRBJ1-4; D gene ambiguous. The length of the CDR3 is 14 residues. CDR1 and CDR2 from the germline V gene are LNHDA and SQIVND (reference sequence). V lost 8 bases to trimming and J lost 8 bases, with 18 bases between them. The CDR3 nucleotides read TGTGCCAGTGCAGATGGCGGGATCGGCGAAAAACTGTTTTTT. It specifies CASADGGIGEKLFF.

This clone appeared once. The J gene is TRBJ2-5, the V gene TRBV5-4, with 7 bases matching TRBD1. Trimming took 2 bases from V and 4 from J; bases not matched to a gene: 5. There are 14 residues in the CDR3. The germline V gene encodes CDR1 SGHNT and CDR2 YYREEE (reference sequence). CDR3 in DNA: TGTGCCAGCAGCTTAGGGGGCCCGGGAGAGACCCAGTACTTC. It codes for CASSLGGPGETQYF.